This TCR beta chain was sequenced in a study of cytotoxic CD8 clonotypes in ibrutinib-treated CLL. In the study overall: There were, on average, 255,043 productive templates and 85,000 to 95,000 productive rearrangements per sample.

This table comes from immunoSEQ multiplex PCR, and its TCRdb copy is limited to in-frame clones, with some not included. Of hundreds of thousands of clones listed, around three quarters were seen once; the top ten hold over 15%. This CDR3 has 16 amino acids. V was clipped by 0 bases and J by 0 bases, with 10 bases between them. Germline loops: CDR1 SGHRS, CDR2 YFSETQ. Comment on this clone: Its antigen remains unknown.

Findings of the study overall: Public clonotypes proved infrequent, and on treatment they shrank or remained steady.

The source is a human donor with chronic lymphocytic leukemia. This sample comprised PBMCs, obtained after 24 months of ibrutinib treatment. The chain joins TRBV5-1 to TRBJ1-5, with D uncertain. The chain's CDR3 is CASSLEPMNSNQPQHF. As DNA, the CDR3 is TGCGCCAGCAGCTTGGAACCGATGAATAGCAATCAGCCCCAGCATTTT.